These T cell receptor beta chains were read from a single sample in a study of identical twins. Each CDR3 protein is one row after TCRdb ran MiXCR on the 5' RACE reads. The table has a few hundred thousand distinct CDR3 sequences, 24% seen once. The same data also went into a second study, on T cells expressing NK-cell markers.

Material: CD4+ T cells sorted from blood. These receptor sequences come from a woman between 18 and 30 years old in good health. Both conserved end residues are part of each CDR3. D genes are given only for firm matches. Clone sizes are given selectively: once, few, many, or a class where the clone is expanded.

CASSQVGRRQSGDTQYF,TGCGCCAGCAGCCAAGTGGGGCGCCGTCAGTCGGGAGATACGCAGTATTTT,TRBJ2-3,TRBV4-3,-,-
CASSDPSVGDRGYTF,TGTGCCAGCAGTGACCCCTCCGTCGGGGATCGCGGCTACACCTTC,TRBJ1-2,TRBV2,-,-
CASSLERRPTGELFF,TGTGCCAGCAGCTTAGAGCGACGGCCCACCGGGGAGCTGTTTTTT,TRBJ2-2,TRBV7-8,-,once
CSARGGSGGHGELFF,TGCAGTGCCCGGGGGGGAAGCGGGGGCCACGGGGAGCTGTTTTTT,TRBJ2-2,TRBV20-1,TRBD2,-
CASNTGGVYTDTQYF,TGTGCCAGCAACACGGGGGGGGTTTACACAGATACGCAGTATTTT,TRBJ2-3,TRBV12-3/TRBV12-4,TRBD2,-
CASSPGQDTYEQYF,TGTGCCAGCAGCCCTGGACAGGATACCTACGAGCAGTACTTC,TRBJ2-7,TRBV12-3/TRBV12-4,TRBD1,few
CASQKSTNEKLFF,TGTGCCAGTCAGAAATCAACTAATGAAAAACTGTTTTTT,TRBJ1-4,TRBV7-2,-,few
CASSTGTGAYNEQFF,TGTGCCAGCAGTACCGGGACAGGGGCCTACAATGAGCAGTTCTTC,TRBJ2-1,TRBV2,TRBD1,-
CASSERWAPHEQYF,TGTGCCAGCAGTGAACGTTGGGCTCCCCACGAGCAGTACTTC,TRBJ2-7,TRBV25-1,-,-
CASSLKVGDGKSARPQHF,TGTGCCAGCAGCTTAAAGGTTGGAGACGGGAAAAGTGCCCGGCCCCAGCATTTT,TRBJ1-5,TRBV7-8,-,-
CASSTSVSLRADTQYF,TGTGCCAGCAGTACCTCCGTTTCGTTGCGAGCAGATACGCAGTATTTT,TRBJ2-3,TRBV12-3/TRBV12-4,-,few
CASSLMLGRGNEQFF,TGTGCCAGCAGCTTAATGCTGGGACGCGGGAATGAGCAGTTCTTC,TRBJ2-1,TRBV7-8,-,-
CSAGGKREVYEQYF,TGCAGTGCTGGGGGGAAGCGGGAAGTCTACGAGCAGTACTTC,TRBJ2-7,TRBV20-1,TRBD2,-
CASSSGQFSYEQYF,TGTGCCAGCAGCTCCGGACAGTTCTCCTACGAGCAGTACTTC,TRBJ2-7,TRBV5-4,-,-
CASPRSDTEAFF,TGTGCCAGCCCAAGGTCGGACACTGAAGCTTTCTTT,TRBJ1-1,TRBV6-6,-,few
CASSLAGRGQPQHF,TGCGCCAGCAGCTTGGCCGGAAGAGGTCAGCCCCAGCATTTT,TRBJ1-5,TRBV5-1,-,-
CATSRGPSGLGTYEQYF,TGTGCCACCAGCAGAGGCCCCTCAGGGTTAGGAACCTACGAGCAGTACTTC,TRBJ2-7,TRBV15,-,few
CASSRDHKKQFF,TGTGCCAGCAGCCGGGACCATAAGAAGCAGTTCTTC,TRBJ2-1,TRBV9,-,few
CASSLGHLAGYTF,TGTGCCAGCAGCTTAGGACACCTGGCGGGCTACACCTTC,TRBJ1-2,TRBV11-2,-,few
CASRITGYGANVLTF,TGTGCCAGCAGAATAACGGGGTATGGGGCCAACGTCCTGACTTTC,TRBJ2-6,TRBV12-3/TRBV12-4,-,few
CASSSPGSNEQFF,TGTGCCAGCAGTTCCCCGGGATCCAATGAGCAGTTCTTC,TRBJ2-1,TRBV12-3/TRBV12-4,-,many
CASSLSRGGYTF,TGCGCCAGCAGCTTGTCGAGGGGAGGCTACACCTTC,TRBJ1-2,TRBV5-1,-,few
CASSHRASDTQYF,TGTGCCAGCAGCCATCGTGCATCAGATACGCAGTATTTT,TRBJ2-3,TRBV7-2,-,few
CASSLSGLESDTQYF,TGTGCCAGCAGCCTCTCTGGGCTAGAGTCAGATACGCAGTATTTT,TRBJ2-3,TRBV9,-,few
CASSLRQGPLNTEAFF,TGTGCCAGCAGCCTAAGGCAGGGGCCCCTGAACACTGAAGCTTTCTTT,TRBJ1-1,TRBV12-3/TRBV12-4,-,few
CASRASTSLQGETQYF,TGTGCCAGCAGGGCCTCCACTAGCCTCCAAGGGGAGACCCAGTACTTC,TRBJ2-5,TRBV12-3/TRBV12-4,-,-
CASSVVGGGENIQYF,TGTGCCAGCAGCGTCGTTGGGGGGGGCGAAAACATTCAGTACTTC,TRBJ2-4,TRBV7-2,-,few
CSAQGGLGKVYTF,TGCAGCGCCCAAGGCGGCCTTGGAAAGGTCTACACCTTC,TRBJ1-2,TRBV29-1,-,-
CASSPGREQYF,TGCGCCAGCAGCCCGGGACGGGAGCAGTACTTC,TRBJ2-7,TRBV6-5,-,many
CASSFRGQGTGELFF,TGTGCCAGCAGCTTCAGGGGACAGGGAACCGGGGAGCTGTTTTTT,TRBJ2-2,TRBV11-2,TRBD1,-
CAGQGDTGELFF,TGTGCCGGACAGGGGGACACCGGGGAGCTGTTTTTT,TRBJ2-2,TRBV12-3/TRBV12-4,TRBD1,few
CASRAQETQYF,TGTGCCAGCAGGGCCCAGGAGACCCAGTACTTC,TRBJ2-5,TRBV2,-,-